This entry concerns a single T cell receptor beta chain. The source of the sample is a study of blood T cell repertoires in COVID-19. About the study: T cells, B-cell-depleted T cells, or PBMCs supplied cDNA or gDNA.

The V and J ends lost 0 bases and 6 bases respectively, with 12 bases between them. This CDR3 has 14 residues. CDR1 is SGDLS and CDR2 is YYNGEE in the germline V gene. Original methodology: From reference gene primer amplification, estimates of nucleated cell counts were derived. Clones were read by immunoSEQ multiplex PCR, and TCRdb kept only the in-frame ones, dropping some. The V and J calls and clone size come from that table; D and trimming were worked out from the DNA. The data show hundreds of thousands of clones, around 89% seen once. All exposed participants met a person with COVID-19 within 2 weeks before entering the study.

The chain joins TRBV9 to TRBJ1-1, with D uncertain. Sequencing was performed on PBMCs or T cells enriched from blood (not recorded which). This receptor was identified in a man aged 50 to 59 who had been exposed to COVID-19. This CDR3 is CASSVATRVSEAFF. The CDR3 coding sequence is TGTGCCAGCAGCGTAGCTACACGGGTTTCTGAAGCTTTCTTT.